This T cell receptor (beta chain) was observed in a study of T cell responses to AZD1222 COVID-19 vaccine. General study points: Repertoires in all cases were sampled only once the peak T cell response had passed.

A word on this clone: The antigen is unknown.

Sequencing used immunoSEQ multiplex PCR; TCRdb keeps in-frame clones, though not all of them. The data contain some 140,000 clones, under 95% of them singletons. V lost 5 bases and J lost 7; bases outside the gene matches: 7. The CDR3 runs to 15 residues. Germline V lookup: CDR1 SGHNT, CDR2 YENEEA. Material: peripheral blood, obtained on day 0 of AZD1222 vaccination. This TCR derives from an adult in good health. This chain uses TRBV11-3 with TRBJ2-1, with TRBD2 matching over 11 bases. This chain's CDR3 is CASSRSLAGGNEQFF. The CDR3 region has the DNA TGTGCCAGCAGCCGTTCGCTAGCGGGAGGAAATGAGCAGTTCTTC.